This T cell receptor beta chain was retrieved from a study of T cells in Graves' hyperthyroidism and ophthalmopathy. Amplified TCR beta CDR3 regions derived from RNA transcripts. TCR CDR3 underwent first-round RT-PCR with the HTBI primer set. TCRdb re-derived calls from the multiplex PCR reads in MiXCR, one entry per CDR3 protein. The sample has approximately 400,000 distinct CDR3 sequences; 15% to 19% are singletons. The study enrolled patients aged 18 to 65 with newly diagnosed hyperthyroidism of under 2 months' duration. Together with thyroid ultrasound, orbital computed tomography, serum thyroxine and TRAb, clinical symptoms were used for diagnoses. This clonotype came up many times. What it binds is not known. The CDR3 totals 13 residues. V was trimmed by 1 base and J by 6 bases, leaving 6 bases between them. In germline, CDR1 is SGHTA, CDR2 FQGTGA. Findings of the study overall: Most thyroid-expanded clonotypes above 0.001 were also found in blood. In simple terms, a model built on 13 V-J features told ophthalmopathy apart from stable hyperthyroidism.

Specimen: blood. This clonotype was obtained from a young woman with Graves' hyperthyroidism. This chain connects TRBV7-3 to TRBJ2-2; no reliable D call. The CDR3 DNA reads as TGTGCCAGCAGCTTAAACCAGCCCGGGGAGCTGTTTTTT. It translates to CASSLNQPGELFF.